The present entry profiles one TCR beta chain with its context. Its antigen remains unidentified. TCRdb recomputed calls from the reads with MiXCR, one row per CDR3 protein. The sample lists roughly 730,000 distinct CDR3 sequences, roughly a third occurring once. These data belong to a study of T cell repertoires in cytomegalovirus infection. Trimming left V 1 base short and J 4 bases short, with 9 bases between. The CDR3 is made up of 14 amino acids. The receptor comes from a human donor in good health (CMV status not recorded). Some clones in this sample may be carry-over from other donors' samples. The sequenced sample was cultured PBMCs, obtained from culture after CMV antigen stimulation. The V gene is TRBV12-3 or TRBV12-4, the J gene TRBJ2-3; the D is unclear. The CDR3 DNA is TGTGCCAGCAGTTTAGATCTTAGCTCAGATACGCAGTATTTT. Its protein product is CASSLDLSSDTQYF.